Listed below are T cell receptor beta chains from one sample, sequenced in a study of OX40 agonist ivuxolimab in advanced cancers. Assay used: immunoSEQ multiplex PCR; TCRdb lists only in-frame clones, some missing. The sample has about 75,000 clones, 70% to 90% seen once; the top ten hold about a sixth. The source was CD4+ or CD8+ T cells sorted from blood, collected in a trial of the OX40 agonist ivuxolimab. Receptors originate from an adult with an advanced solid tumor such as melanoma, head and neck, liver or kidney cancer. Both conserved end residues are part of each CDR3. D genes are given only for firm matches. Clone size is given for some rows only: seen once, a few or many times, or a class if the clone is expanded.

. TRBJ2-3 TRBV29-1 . CSVEPSGTDTQYF TGCAGCGTTGAACCTAGCGGCACAGATACGCAGTATTTT
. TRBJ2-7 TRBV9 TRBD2 CASSVVSGRASRPEQYF TGTGCCAGCAGCGTAGTAAGCGGGAGGGCCTCACGTCCCGAGCAGTACTTC
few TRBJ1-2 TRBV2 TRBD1 CASHRDSTSYGYTF TGTGCCAGCCACCGGGACAGTACGTCCTATGGCTACACCTTC
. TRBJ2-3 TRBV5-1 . CASSVRPSSTDTQYF TGCGCCAGCAGCGTTCGGCCTAGCAGCACAGATACGCAGTATTTT
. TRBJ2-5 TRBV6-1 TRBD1 CASSPGTAEETQYF TGTGCCAGCAGCCCCGGGACAGCAGAAGAGACCCAGTACTTC
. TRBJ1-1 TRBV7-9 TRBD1 CASSLRQGSEAFF TGTGCCAGCAGCTTACGACAGGGGAGTGAAGCTTTCTTT
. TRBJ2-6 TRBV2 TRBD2 CASNFEWRGSSGANVLTF TGTGCCAGCAATTTCGAATGGCGGGGGAGCTCTGGGGCCAACGTCCTGACTTTC
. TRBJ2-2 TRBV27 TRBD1 CASSFRGQGVSGELFF TGTGCCAGCAGTTTTAGGGGACAGGGGGTATCCGGGGAGCTGTTTTTT
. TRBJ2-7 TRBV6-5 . CASSYDLRGSSYEQYF TGTGCCAGCAGTTACGACCTCCGCGGGTCCTCCTACGAGCAGTACTTC
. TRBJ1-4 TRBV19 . CASSEPGRDEKLFF TGTGCCAGTAGTGAGCCAGGACGAGATGAAAAACTGTTTTTT
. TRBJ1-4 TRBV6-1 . CASSEGLTNEKLFF TGTGCCAGCAGTGAAGGATTAACTAATGAAAAACTGTTTTTT
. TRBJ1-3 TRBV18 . CASSPVQGGNTIYF TGTGCCAGCTCACCAGTCCAGGGAGGAAACACCATATATTTT
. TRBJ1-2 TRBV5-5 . CASSLRPNYGYTF TGTGCCAGCAGCTTGAGGCCGAACTATGGCTACACCTTC
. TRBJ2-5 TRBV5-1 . CASSLAGQVGETQYF TGCGCCAGCAGCTTGGCCGGGCAGGTCGGGGAGACCCAGTACTTC
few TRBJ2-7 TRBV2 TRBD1 CASKGQGALEQYF TGTGCCAGCAAGGGGCAGGGGGCTCTCGAGCAGTACTTC
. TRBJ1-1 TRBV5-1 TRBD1 CASRTGGAGTEAFF TGCGCCAGCAGAACAGGGGGCGCTGGCACTGAAGCTTTCTTT
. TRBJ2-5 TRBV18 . CASSPSGQETQYF TGTGCCAGCTCACCTAGCGGCCAAGAGACCCAGTACTTC
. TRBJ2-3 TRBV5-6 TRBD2 CASSLLRWRESTDTQYF TGTGCCAGCAGCTTGCTGAGGTGGCGGGAGTCCACAGATACGCAGTATTTT
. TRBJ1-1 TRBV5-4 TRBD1 CASSSPGQMSTEAFF TGTGCCAGCAGCTCCCCGGGACAGATGAGCACTGAAGCTTTCTTT
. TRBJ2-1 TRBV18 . CASSQGGEQFF TGTGCCAGCTCACAGGGGGGTGAGCAGTTCTTC
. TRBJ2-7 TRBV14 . CASSPGRYPFNEQYF TGTGCCAGCAGCCCCGGGAGATACCCTTTCAACGAGCAGTACTTC
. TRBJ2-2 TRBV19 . CASKEQIGGGELFF TGTGCCAGTAAGGAACAAATTGGAGGCGGGGAGCTGTTTTTT
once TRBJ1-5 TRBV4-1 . CASSEDRGRGLHQPQHF TGCGCCAGCAGCGAAGATAGGGGCAGGGGACTTCATCAGCCCCAGCATTTT
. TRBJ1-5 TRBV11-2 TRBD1 CASSFGQGGGQPQHF TGTGCCAGCAGCTTCGGACAGGGGGGAGGTCAGCCCCAGCATTTT
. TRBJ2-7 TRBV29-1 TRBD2 CSVEGLADEQYF TGCAGCGTTGAAGGACTAGCCGACGAGCAGTACTTC
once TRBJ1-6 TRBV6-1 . CATRDMYNSPLHF TGTGCCACCCGGGACATGTATAATTCACCCCTCCACTTT
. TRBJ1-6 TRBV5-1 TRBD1 CASSWTGENSPLHF TGCGCCAGCAGCTGGACAGGGGAAAATTCACCCCTCCACTTT
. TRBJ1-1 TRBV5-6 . CASSLDRDTSEAFF TGTGCCAGCAGCTTGGACAGGGATACATCTGAAGCTTTCTTT
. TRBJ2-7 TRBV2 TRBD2 CASSAVAGSYEQYF TGTGCCAGCAGTGCCGTAGCGGGATCGTACGAGCAGTACTTC